This T cell receptor beta chain was identified in a study of CD8+CD57+ T cells in acquired aplastic anemia. In patients chosen for sequencing, flow cytometry had shown CD8+CD57+ cell expansion. V lost 5 bases and J 4 bases, leaving 3 bases between the germline ends. Germline loops: CDR1 SGDLS, CDR2 YYNGEE. The CDR3 runs 11 residues. Genomic DNA served as template for TCR beta VDJ and CDR3 profiling. TCRdb re-derived calls from the reads in MiXCR, one entry per CDR3 protein. Seen here are about 240,000 distinct CDR3 sequences, around 43% observed once, and the top ten hold roughly 8%. Sequencing was carried out using sorted CD4+, CD8+, or CD8+CD57+ T cells (not recorded which) from PBMCs. V gene TRBV9 combines with J gene TRBJ1-4; D is ambiguous. The TCR sequence derives from a human donor with aplastic anemia. The CDR3 loop is CASSYNEKLFF. CDR3 bases: TGTGCCAGCAGTTATAATGAAAAACTGTTTTTT.